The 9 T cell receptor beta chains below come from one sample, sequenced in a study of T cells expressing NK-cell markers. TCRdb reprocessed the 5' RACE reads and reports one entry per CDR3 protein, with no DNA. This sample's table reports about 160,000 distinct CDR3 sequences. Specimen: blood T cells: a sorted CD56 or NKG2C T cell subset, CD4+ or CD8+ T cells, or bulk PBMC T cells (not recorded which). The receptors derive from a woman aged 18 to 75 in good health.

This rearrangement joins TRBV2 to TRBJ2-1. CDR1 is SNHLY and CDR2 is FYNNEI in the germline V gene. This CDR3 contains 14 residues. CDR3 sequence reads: CASEEREVYNEQFF.

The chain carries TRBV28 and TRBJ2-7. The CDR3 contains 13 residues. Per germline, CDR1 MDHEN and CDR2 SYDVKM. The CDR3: CASSLSGRYELYF.

The CDR3: CASSLTSEGNIQYF. The gene calls are TRBV7-2 and TRBJ2-4; with no DNA, the TCRdb D assignment of TRBD2 cannot be verified. The CDR3 spans 14 residues. CDR1 is SGHTA, CDR2 FQGNSA, per germline.

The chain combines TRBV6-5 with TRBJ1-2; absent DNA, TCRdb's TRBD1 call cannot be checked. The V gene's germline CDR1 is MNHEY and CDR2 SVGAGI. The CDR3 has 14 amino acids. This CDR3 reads CASSYSTGQFGYTF.

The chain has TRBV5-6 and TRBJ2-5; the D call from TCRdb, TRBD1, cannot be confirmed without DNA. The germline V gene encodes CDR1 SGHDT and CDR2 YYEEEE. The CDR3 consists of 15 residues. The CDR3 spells CASSPAPTTKETQYF.

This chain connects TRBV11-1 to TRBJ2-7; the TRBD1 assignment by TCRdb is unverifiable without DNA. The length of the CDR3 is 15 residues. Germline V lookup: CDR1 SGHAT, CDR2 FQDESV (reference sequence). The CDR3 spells CASSLDGTGTYEQYF.

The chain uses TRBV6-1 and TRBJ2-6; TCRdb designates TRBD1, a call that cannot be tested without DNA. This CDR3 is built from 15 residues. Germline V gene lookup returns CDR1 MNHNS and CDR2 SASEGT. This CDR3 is CASRQGARGANVLTF.

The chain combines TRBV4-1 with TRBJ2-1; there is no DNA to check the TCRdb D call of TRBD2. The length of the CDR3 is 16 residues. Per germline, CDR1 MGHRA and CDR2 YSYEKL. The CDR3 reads CASSQEPSVRVYEQFF.

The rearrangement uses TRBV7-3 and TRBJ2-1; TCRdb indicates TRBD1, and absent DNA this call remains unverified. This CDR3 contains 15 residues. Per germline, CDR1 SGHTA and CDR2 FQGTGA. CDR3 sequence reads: CASSYLGQAGYEQFF.